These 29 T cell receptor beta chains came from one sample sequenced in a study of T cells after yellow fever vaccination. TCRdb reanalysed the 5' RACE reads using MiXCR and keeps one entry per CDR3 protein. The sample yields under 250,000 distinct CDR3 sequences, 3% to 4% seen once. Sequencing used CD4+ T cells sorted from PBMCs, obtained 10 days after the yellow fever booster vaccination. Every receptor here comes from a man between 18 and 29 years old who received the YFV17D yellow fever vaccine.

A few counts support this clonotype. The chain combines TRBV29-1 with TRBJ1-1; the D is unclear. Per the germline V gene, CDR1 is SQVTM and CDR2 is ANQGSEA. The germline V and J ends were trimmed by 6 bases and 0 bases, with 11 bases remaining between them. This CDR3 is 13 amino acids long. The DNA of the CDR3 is TGCAGCGTCACCAACCTCATGAACACTGAAGCTTTCTTT. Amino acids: CSVTNLMNTEAFF.

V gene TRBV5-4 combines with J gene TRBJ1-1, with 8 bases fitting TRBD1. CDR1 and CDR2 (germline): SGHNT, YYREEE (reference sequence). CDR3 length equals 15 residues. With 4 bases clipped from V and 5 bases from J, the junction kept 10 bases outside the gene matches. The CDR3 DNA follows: TGTGCCAGCAGCGGGCGGACAGGGTCGTTGACTGAAGCTTTCTTT. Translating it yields CASSGRTGSLTEAFF.

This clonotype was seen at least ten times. CDR3 amino acids: CASTGGAVRGARVTGELFF. The DNA for the CDR3 is TGTGCCAGCACAGGGGGCGCGGTGCGGGGGGCCCGGGTGACCGGGGAGCTGTTTTTT. V gene TRBV7-9 combines with J gene TRBJ2-2, with D possibly called TRBD1 or TRBD2 (8 bases each). CDR3 length: 19 amino acids. CDR1 is SEHNR, CDR2 FQNEAQ, per germline (reference sequence). Deletions cut 7 bases from V and 5 bases from J, with 29 bases between.

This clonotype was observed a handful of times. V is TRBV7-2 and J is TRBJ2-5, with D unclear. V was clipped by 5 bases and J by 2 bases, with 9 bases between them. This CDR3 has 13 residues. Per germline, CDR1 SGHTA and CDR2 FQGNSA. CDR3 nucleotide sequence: TGTGCCAGCAGCAAAGACGGTCAAGAGACCCAGTACTTC. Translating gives CASSKDGQETQYF.

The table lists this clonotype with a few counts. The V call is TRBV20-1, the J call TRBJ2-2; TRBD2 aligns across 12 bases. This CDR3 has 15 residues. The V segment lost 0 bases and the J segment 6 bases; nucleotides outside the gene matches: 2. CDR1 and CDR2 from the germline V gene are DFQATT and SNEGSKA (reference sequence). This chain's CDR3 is CSARDGTSGPGELFF. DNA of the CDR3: TGCAGTGCTAGAGATGGGACTAGCGGGCCCGGGGAGCTGTTTTTT.

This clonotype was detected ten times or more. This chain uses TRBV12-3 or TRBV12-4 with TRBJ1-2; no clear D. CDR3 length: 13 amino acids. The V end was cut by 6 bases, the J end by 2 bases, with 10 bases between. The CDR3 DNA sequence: TGTGCCAGCAGCCTACAGAGGAACTATGGCTACACCTTC. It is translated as CASSLQRNYGYTF.

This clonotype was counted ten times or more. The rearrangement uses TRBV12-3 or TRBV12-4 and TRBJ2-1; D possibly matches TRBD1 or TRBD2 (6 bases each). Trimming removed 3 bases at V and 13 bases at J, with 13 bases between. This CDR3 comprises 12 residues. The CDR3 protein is CASSLGAGSQFF. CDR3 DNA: TGTGCCAGCAGTTTGGGGGCGGGGTCACAGTTCTTC.

In DNA, the CDR3 is TGTGCCAGCAGCCTAGCGGGGGCTGGGATAGAGACCCAGTACTTC. It translates to CASSLAGAGIETQYF. The chain joins TRBV3-1 to TRBJ2-5; 9 bases agree with TRBD2. Germline CDR1 LGHDT, CDR2 YNNKEL (reference sequence). This CDR3 is 15 amino acids long. The V gene end was trimmed by 4 bases and the J gene end by 4 bases; junction bases not matched to a gene: 7.

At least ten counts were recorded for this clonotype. DNA for the CDR3: TGCGCCAGCAGCCCGCAGGGGGGGTCTGGCGAGCAGTACTTC. Protein sequence: CASSPQGGSGEQYF. The rearrangement uses TRBV4-3 and TRBJ2-7, with D perhaps assigned TRBD1 or TRBD2 (7 bases each). This CDR3 is built from 14 residues. The V and J ends lost 4 bases and 6 bases respectively, with 16 bases between them. In germline, CDR1 is LGHNA, CDR2 YSLEER.

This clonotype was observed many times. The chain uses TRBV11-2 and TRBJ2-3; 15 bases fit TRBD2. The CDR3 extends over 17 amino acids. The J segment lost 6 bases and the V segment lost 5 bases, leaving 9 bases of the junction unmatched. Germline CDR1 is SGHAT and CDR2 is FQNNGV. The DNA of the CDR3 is TGTGCCAGCAGCCCCCGGACTAGCGGGGGGGCGGGGGATACGCAGTATTTT. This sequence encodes CASSPRTSGGAGDTQYF.

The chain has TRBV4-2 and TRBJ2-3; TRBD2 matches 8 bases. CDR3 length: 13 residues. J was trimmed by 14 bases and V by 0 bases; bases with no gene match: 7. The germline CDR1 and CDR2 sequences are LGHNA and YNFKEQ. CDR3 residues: CASSQEKGLVRYF. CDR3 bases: TGTGCCAGCAGCCAAGAGAAGGGACTAGTTCGGTATTTT.

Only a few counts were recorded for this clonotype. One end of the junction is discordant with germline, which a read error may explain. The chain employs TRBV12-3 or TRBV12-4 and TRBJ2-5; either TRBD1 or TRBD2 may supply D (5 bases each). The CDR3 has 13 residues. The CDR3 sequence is CASSPRELGTPHF. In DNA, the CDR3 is TGTGCCAGCAGTCCCAGGGAGTTAGGGACCCCTCACTTC.

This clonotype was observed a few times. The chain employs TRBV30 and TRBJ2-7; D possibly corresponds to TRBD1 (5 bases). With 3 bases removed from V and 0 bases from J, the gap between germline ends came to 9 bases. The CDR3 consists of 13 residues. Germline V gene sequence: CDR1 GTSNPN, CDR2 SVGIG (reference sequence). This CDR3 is CAWSQGISYEQYF. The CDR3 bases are TGTGCCTGGAGCCAGGGTATCTCCTACGAGCAGTACTTC.

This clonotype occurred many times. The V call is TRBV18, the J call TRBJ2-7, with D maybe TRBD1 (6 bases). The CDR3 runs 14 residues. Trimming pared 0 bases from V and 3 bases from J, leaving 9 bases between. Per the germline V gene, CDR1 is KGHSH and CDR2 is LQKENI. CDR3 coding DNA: TGTGCCAGCTCACCACCGACAGGATTCTACGAGCAGTACTTC. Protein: CASSPPTGFYEQYF.

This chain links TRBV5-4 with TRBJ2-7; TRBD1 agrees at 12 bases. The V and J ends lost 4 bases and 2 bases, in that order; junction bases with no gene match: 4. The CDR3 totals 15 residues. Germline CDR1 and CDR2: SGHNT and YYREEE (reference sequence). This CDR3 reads CASSPGTGGPYEQYV. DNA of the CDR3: TGTGCCAGCAGCCCAGGGACAGGGGGCCCCTACGAGCAGTACGTC.

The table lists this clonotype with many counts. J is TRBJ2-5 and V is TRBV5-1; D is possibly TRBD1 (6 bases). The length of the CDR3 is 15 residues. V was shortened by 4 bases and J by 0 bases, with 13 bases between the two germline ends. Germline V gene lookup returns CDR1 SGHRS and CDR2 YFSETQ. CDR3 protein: CASSTGTPYQETQYF. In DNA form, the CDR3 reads TGCGCCAGCAGCACCGGGACACCGTACCAAGAGACCCAGTACTTC.

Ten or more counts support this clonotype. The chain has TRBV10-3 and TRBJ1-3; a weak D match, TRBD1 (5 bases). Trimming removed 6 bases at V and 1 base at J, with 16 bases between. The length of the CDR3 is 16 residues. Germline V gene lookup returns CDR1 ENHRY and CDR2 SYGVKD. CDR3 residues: CAISQRRAVSGNTIYF. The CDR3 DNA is TGTGCCATCAGCCAACGCAGGGCGGTATCTGGAAACACCATATATTTT.

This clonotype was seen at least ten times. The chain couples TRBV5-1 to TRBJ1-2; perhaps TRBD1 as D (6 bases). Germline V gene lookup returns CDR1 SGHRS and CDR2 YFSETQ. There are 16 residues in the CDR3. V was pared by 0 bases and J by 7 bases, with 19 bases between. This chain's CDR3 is CASSLDREPGLSGYTF. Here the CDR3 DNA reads TGCGCCAGCAGCTTGGACAGGGAGCCCGGGCTATCTGGCTACACCTTC.

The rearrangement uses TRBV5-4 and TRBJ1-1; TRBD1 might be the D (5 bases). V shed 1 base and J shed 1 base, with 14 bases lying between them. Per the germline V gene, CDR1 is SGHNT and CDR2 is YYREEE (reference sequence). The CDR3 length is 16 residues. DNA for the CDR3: TGTGCCAGCAGCTTGAAACTGGCGGGGGGGAACACTGAAGCTTTCTTT. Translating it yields CASSLKLAGGNTEAFF. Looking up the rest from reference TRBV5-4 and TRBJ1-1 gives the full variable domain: ETGVTQSPTHLIKTRGQQVTLRCSSQSGHNTVSWYQQALGQGPQFIFQYYREEENGRGNFPPRFSGLQFPNYSSELNVNALELDDSALYLCASSLKLAGGNTEAFFGQGTRLTVV.

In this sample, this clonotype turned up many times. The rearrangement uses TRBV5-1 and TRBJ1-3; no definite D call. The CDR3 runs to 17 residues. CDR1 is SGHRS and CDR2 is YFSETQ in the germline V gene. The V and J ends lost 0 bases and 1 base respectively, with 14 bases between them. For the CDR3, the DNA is TGCGCCAGCAGCTTGGGTCAGCCTAAAATTTCTGGAAACACCATATATTTT. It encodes CASSLGQPKISGNTIYF.

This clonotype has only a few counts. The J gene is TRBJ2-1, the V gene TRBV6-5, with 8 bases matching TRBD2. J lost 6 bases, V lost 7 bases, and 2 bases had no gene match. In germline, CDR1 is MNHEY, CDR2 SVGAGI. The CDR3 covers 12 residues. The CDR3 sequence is CASKRGGNEQFF. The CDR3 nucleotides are TGTGCCAGCAAACGGGGGGGCAATGAGCAGTTCTTC.

CDR3 amino acids: CASSPSAAPETQYF. The CDR3 bases are TGTGCCAGCTCACCATCGGCCGCCCCGGAGACCCAGTACTTC. The chain combines TRBV18 with TRBJ2-5; D is unresolved. Trimming shortened V by 2 bases and J by 5 bases, and 12 bases separated the two germline ends. Germline V gives CDR1 KGHSH, CDR2 LQKENI. The CDR3 totals 14 residues. The complete variable domain, with remaining parts taken from reference TRBV18 and TRBJ2-5, reads NAGVMQNPRHLVRRRGQEARLRCSPMKGHSHVYWYRQLPEEGLKFMVYLQKENIIDESGMPKERFSAEFPKEGPSILRIQQVVRGDSAAYFCASSPSAAPETQYFGPGTRLLVL.

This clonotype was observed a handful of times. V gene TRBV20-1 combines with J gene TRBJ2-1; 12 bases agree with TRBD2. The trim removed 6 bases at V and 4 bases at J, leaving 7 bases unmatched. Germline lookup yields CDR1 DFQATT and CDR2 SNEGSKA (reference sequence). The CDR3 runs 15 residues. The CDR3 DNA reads TGCAGTGCCAAGATCCTAGCGGGGGGGTACAATGAGCAGTTCTTC. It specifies CSAKILAGGYNEQFF.

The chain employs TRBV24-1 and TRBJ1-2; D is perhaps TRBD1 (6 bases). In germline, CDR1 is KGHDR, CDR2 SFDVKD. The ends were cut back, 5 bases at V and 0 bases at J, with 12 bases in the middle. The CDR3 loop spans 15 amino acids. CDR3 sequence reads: CATSAGGGSNYGYTF. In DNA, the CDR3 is TGTGCCACCAGTGCCGGGGGCGGTTCTAACTATGGCTACACCTTC.

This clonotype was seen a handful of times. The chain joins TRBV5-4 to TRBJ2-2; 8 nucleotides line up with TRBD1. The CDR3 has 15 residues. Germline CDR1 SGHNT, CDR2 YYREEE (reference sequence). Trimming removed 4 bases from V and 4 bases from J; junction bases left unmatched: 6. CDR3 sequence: CASSHGQGPTGELFF. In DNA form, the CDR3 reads TGTGCCAGCAGCCACGGACAGGGACCCACCGGGGAGCTGTTTTTT.

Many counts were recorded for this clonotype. The CDR3 DNA reads as TGCGCCAGCAGCCCATCCGGCATTCGGGGGCTTAATGAAAAACTGTTTTTT. The encoded protein is CASSPSGIRGLNEKLFF. The rearrangement uses TRBV4-3 and TRBJ1-4; tentative D call: TRBD1 (6 bases). Trimming left V 4 bases short and J 4 bases short, with 19 bases between. The CDR3 contains 17 residues. CDR1 LGHNA and CDR2 YSLEER come from the germline V gene.

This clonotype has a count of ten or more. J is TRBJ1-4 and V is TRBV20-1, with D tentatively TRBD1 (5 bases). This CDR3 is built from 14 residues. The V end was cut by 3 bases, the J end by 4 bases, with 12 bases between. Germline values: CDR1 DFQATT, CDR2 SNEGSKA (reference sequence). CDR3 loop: CSASPGRYNEKLFF. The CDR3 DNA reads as TGCAGTGCTAGTCCAGGGCGGTATAATGAAAAACTGTTTTTT.

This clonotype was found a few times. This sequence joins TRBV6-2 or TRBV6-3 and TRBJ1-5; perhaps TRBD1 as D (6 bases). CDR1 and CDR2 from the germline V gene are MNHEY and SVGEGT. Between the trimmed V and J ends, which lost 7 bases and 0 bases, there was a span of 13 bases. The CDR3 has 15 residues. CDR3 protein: CASTKGDYSNQPQHF. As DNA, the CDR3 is TGTGCCAGCACCAAGGGGGACTATAGCAATCAGCCCCAGCATTTT.

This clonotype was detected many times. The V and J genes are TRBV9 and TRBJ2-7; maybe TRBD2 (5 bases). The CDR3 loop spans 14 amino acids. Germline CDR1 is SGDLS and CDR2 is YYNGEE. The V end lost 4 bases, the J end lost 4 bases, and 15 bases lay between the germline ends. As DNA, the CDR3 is TGTGCCAGCAGCCCCCGAGAGGGCCCTTACGAGCAGTACGTC. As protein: CASSPREGPYEQYV.